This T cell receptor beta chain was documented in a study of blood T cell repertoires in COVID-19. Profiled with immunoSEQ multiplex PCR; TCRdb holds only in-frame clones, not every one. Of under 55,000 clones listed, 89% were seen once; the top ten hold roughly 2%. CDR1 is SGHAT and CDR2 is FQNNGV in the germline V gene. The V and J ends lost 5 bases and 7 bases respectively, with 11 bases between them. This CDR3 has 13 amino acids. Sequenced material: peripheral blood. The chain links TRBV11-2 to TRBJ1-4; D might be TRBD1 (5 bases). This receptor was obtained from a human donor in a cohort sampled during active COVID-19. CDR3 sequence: CASSPGWGEKLFF. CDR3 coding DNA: TGTGCCAGCAGCCCAGGGTGGGGTGAAAAACTGTTTTTT. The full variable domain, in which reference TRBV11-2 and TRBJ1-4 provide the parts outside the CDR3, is EAGVAQSPRYKIIEKRQSVAFWCNPISGHATLYWYQQILGQGPKLLIQFQNNGVVDDSQLPKDRFSAERLKGVDSTLKIQPAKLEDSAVYLCASSPGWGEKLFFGSGTQLSVL.